This entry features one TCR beta chain sequence. Within its sample, this clone is medium-sized (0.01 to 0.1%). Its specific antigen is unknown. Per-base quality was not reported, and no clone a single base away is much larger than it. V lost 5 bases and J lost 0 bases; the stretch between them is 10 bases long. The CDR3 has 14 amino acids, counting the end cysteine and phenylalanine. Of the read, only the CDR3 DNA is kept; its 42 bases are in frame from base 1. From the germline V gene (reference sequence), CDR1 is MNHEY and CDR2 is SMNVEV. The time point tag for this specimen amounts to: week 11, during vaccination. Each vaccine dose, consisting of 300 ug of a 20-mer mutant IDH1 peptide in Montanide, was administered subcutaneously with topical imiquimod. The donors had newly diagnosed IDH1-mutant astrocytomas of WHO grade 3 or 4 that showed loss of nuclear ATRX. The samples were drawn from NOA16, a multicentre, single-arm, open-label phase I trial in Germany that tested a mutant IDH1 peptide vaccine in humans for the first time. Genomic DNA for TCRB sequencing was isolated from EDTA blood with the DNeasy Blood and Tissue Kit.

The sample belongs to a study of a mutant IDH1 vaccine in newly diagnosed glioma (dated by TCRdb to about 2021). About the investigation overall: Patients received eight vaccinations in weeks 1, 3, 5, 7, 11, 15, 19 and 23, corresponding to visits V03 through V10. Of the approximately 30 treated patients, roughly 62% were male and approximately 40% were female, and the mean age was approximately 41 years. Vaccination began 4-6 weeks after radiotherapy alone, or alongside temozolomide cycles in the chemotherapy-containing groups. Peripheral blood samples were drawn at six visits, namely V03 (baseline), V05, V07, V10, V12 and V13. Longitudinal TCRB deep sequencing was done for 25 to 30 treated patients, wherever samples were available for exploratory analyses. Prior to enrollment, patients had been given standard therapy consisting of radiotherapy alone, temozolomide alone, or radiochemotherapy with temozolomide, with the combination given to most patients.

Libraries were prepared through the immunoSEQ multiplex PCR assay. Rearranged TCR beta chain sequences were amplified using the hsTCRB Kit according to the manufacturer's protocol. TCRB libraries were sequenced on an Illumina MiSeq. On the study's bioinformatics: The kit vendor's proprietary platform handled demultiplexing, trimming and gene mapping. TCRdb's version of the immuneACCESS table is confined to in-frame rearrangements and falls short of the full clone set. An unresolved V gene accounts for under half of the shortfall where checked; the remainder is of unknown origin. V and J calls and clone size are given by that table; D and trimming were obtained from the DNA. This sample has fewer than 70,000 clones in its table, and roughly 80% of those were observed once. The top ten hold 3% to 4% of the sample. The study at large found these results: Immune responses induced by the vaccine were seen in 90% to 95% of patients across multiple MHC alleles. It was noted by the authors that analyses of patient blood samples could not be reproduced owing to sample limitations. No apparent relationship was observed between pseudoprogression and alterations in the top peripheral T cell clonotypes detected by TCRB sequencing. Availability determined which PBMC samples were chosen for TCRB deep sequencing.

The TCR sequence derives from a man aged 25-45 years with glioma. The sequence links TRBV27 to TRBJ1-2; a tentative D call is TRBD1 (6 bases match). This specimen consisted of PBMCs, obtained from a glioma patient whose treatment included an IDH1 peptide vaccine. The CDR3 protein is CASSTQGANYGYTF. The DNA sequence is TGTGCCAGCAGTACACAGGGTGCTAACTATGGCTACACCTTC.